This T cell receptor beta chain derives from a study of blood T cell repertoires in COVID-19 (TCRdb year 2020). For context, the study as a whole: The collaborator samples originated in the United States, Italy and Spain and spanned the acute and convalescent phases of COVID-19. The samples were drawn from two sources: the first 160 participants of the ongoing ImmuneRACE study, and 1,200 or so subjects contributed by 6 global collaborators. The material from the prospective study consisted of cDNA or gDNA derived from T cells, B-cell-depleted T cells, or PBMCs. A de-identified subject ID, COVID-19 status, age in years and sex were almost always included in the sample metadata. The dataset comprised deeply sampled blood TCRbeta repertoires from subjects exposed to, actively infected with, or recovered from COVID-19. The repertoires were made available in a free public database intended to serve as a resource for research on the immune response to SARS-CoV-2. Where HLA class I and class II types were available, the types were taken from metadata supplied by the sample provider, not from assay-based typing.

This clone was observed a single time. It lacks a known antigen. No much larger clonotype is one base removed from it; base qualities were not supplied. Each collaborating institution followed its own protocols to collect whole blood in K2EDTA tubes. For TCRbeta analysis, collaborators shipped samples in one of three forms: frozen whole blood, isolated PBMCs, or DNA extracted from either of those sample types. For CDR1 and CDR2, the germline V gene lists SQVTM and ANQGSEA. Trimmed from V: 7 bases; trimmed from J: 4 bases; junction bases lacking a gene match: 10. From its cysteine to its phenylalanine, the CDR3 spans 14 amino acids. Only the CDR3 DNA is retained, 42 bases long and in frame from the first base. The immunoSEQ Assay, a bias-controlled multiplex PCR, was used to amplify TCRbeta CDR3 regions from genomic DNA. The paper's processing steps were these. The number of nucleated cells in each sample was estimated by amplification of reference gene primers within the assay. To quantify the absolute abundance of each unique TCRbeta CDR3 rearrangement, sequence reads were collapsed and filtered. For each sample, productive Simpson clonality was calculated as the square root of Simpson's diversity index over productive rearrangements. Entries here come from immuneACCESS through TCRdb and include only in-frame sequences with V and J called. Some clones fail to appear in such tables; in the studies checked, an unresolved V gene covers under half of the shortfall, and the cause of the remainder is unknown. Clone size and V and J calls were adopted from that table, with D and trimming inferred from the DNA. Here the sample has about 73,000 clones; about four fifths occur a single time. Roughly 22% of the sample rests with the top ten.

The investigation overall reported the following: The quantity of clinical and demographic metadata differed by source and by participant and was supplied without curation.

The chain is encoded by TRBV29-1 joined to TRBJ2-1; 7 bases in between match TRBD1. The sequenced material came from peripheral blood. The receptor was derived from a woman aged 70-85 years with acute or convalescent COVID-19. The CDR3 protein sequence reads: CSAWTGLGYNEQFF. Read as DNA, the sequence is TGCAGCGCCTGGACAGGTTTGGGTTACAATGAGCAGTTCTTC.